Described below is a single TCR beta chain sequence and its context. This receptor's antigen is unknown. The sample holds no much larger clone one base away, and base qualities are not on file. The data stem from a study of regulatory T cells in long-lasting Graves disease (dated by TCRdb to the early 2020s). A note on the overall study: Newly diagnosed Graves' disease patients had taken antithyroid drugs for less than 3 months. The study took place in China and was registered as a clinical trial. Patients with persistent Graves' disease were compared with patients with newly diagnosed Graves' disease using TCR sequencing and RNA sequencing of peripheral blood. A total of around 33 samples were covered by TCR sequencing, comprising some 13 persistent and some 20 newly diagnosed Graves' disease patients.

Results the study describes overall, beyond this receptor: Only peripheral blood was studied, because thyroid tissue, the primary lesion, was inaccessible. The authors noted that the small sample size was a limitation that may lower accuracy. Only the TCR beta chain was sequenced and analyzed. Compared with newly diagnosed patients, patients with persistent Graves' disease had lower TCR Shannon entropy and fewer highly expanded clones, which suggests clonal expansion. More public clonotypes were shared among persistent patients (approximately 3,000) than among newly diagnosed patients (roughly 1,000).

The library was produced with multiplex PCR. For sequencing, an Illumina HiSeq 4000 was employed. TCR beta libraries were built with iRepertoire HTBI primers and Arm-PCR amplification of CDR3 regions. Before sequencing, the PCR products went through gel purification. The authors processed their data as follows. A total of 62 TRBV and 14 TRBJ segments were identified across samples and were used for gene usage analysis of CDR3 amino acid clonotypes. Filtered high-quality paired reads were merged into contigs using COPE and FqMerger. Contigs were aligned with BLAST to IMGT TRBV, TRBD and TRBJ reference genes, and CDR3 was defined per IMGT. Clonotypes above 0.1% frequency were classified as highly expanded clones. Repertoire diversity was measured by Shannon entropy, and V-J evenness by the Gini coefficient. Clonotypes shared by more than one individual were considered public. TCRdb reran the public reads through fastp at Q25 and MiXCR, keeping productive beta chains. When rows share a CDR3 protein, they turn into one entry using the most common DNA and genes. The V and J calls, along with clone size, are taken from TCRdb and not from the paper's own processing. This sample gives about 540,000 distinct CDR3 sequences in total; approximately 13% of them show up just once. The ten largest clonotypes hold 8.5% to 10% of the sample.

This sample's time point label indicates: newly diagnosed GD, antithyroid drugs for less than 3 months. RNA was extracted from PBMCs in TRIzol for both TCR sequencing and RNA sequencing. The diagnosis of Graves' disease followed American Thyroid Association guidelines. The patients came from an endocrinology department in Xi'an, China. Each patient gave approximately 9 milliliters of peripheral blood, collected in an EDTA anticoagulant tube. Ficoll Paque Plus density gradient separation was used to isolate PBMCs, and no further T cell sorting was performed. An Agilent 2100 Bioanalyzer and agarose gel were used to assess RNA quality, and a NanoDrop 2000 was used to measure RNA concentration. The same sample was also used in a study of T cells in Graves' hyperthyroidism and ophthalmopathy. As noted in the second study: Graves' hyperthyroidism was defined as stable when no progression to ophthalmopathy occurred over 18 months of follow-up. The hyperthyroidism patients were between 18 and 65 years old and newly diagnosed, with a disease duration of less than 2 months. Exclusion was applied to patients with uncontrolled infections, other autoimmune diseases, pregnancy or lactation. Diagnoses relied on clinical symptoms, serum thyroxine and TRAb, thyroid ultrasound and orbital computed tomography. The first round of RT-PCR for the TCR CDR3 was performed with the HTBI primer set and the Qiagen OneStep RT-PCR kit. Most expanded thyroid clonotypes (frequency above 0.001) were also detected in blood, a finding suggesting that blood repertoires may reflect thyroid immune responses. A model built on a 13 V-J signature distinguished ophthalmopathy from stable hyperthyroidism, reaching approximately 89% sensitivity and around 81% specificity in cross-validation and 80%/75% in testing. In validation, the model predicted progression to ophthalmopathy a median of around 6.5 months before onset, with approximately 71% sensitivity and about 72% specificity. To identify TCR V-J signatures that set the groups apart, the researchers used a discovery cohort of about a hundred patients, made up of 40 to 45 with Graves' ophthalmopathy and 55 to 65 with stable Graves' hyperthyroidism. Whether ophthalmopathy could be predicted prospectively was tested in an independent validation cohort made up of under 20 hyperthyroidism patients plus 17 patients who later progressed to ophthalmopathy. For training and testing, the 100 or so patients in the discovery cohort were randomly divided in a 7:3 ratio. Thyroid tissue and blood T-cell repertoires from over 5 Graves' hyperthyroidism patients were also compared in the study. Following sampling, methimazole starting at 30 mg daily was given to hyperthyroidism patients, and high-dose intravenous methylprednisolone was given to ophthalmopathy patients. Libraries were constructed in a second round of multiplex PCR, after which size selection and purification were performed. Paired-end sequencing of the libraries was performed with 100 bp reads on an Illumina HiSeq2000. Raw data were processed with SOAPnuke, discarding reads with adapters, uncalled bases, mean Phred below 15, or no exact constant-primer or identifier match. High-quality paired reads were merged using COPE v1.2.5, and each unique nucleotide sequence was defined as a clonotype. Clonotypes were aligned to IMGT TRBV, TRBD and TRBJ reference segments using MiTCR v1.1. The analysis included only V-J combinations with a frequency above 0.0001, which together covered around 99% of the repertoires. The TCS score was defined as F50 (clonal expansion) divided by E x V (chaos), with BLOSUM62-based TCRdist calculated between CDR3 peptides within each V-J. Welch's t-statistics and random forest reduced just over 500 V-J features to about 12, which were used in a naive Bayes classifier (R e1071). No statistical method was used to fix the sample size in advance, and group allocation was not hidden from the investigators. The paper reports TCR Vbeta CDR3 sequencing of some 140 peripheral blood samples: around 45 ophthalmopathy, fewer than 80 hyperthyroidism and 17 progressor patients.

This receptor was identified in a man aged 25 to 45 with Graves disease. Donor details come from another sample of the same person, matched by shared clones. The input for sequencing was peripheral blood mononuclear cells (PBMCs), taken at new diagnosis, from a patient treated with antithyroid drugs.

The DNA sequence reads TGTGCCACAAGACGTATTTGGTCAGATAAGACTGAAGCTTTCTTT. Its amino acids are CATRRIWSDKTEAFF. The chain employs TRBV10-3 and TRBJ1-1; a confident D gene designation cannot be given. The CDR3 runs 15 residues from the cysteine to the phenylalanine. Of the read, only the CDR3 DNA is kept; its 45 bases are in frame from base 1. V drops 10 bases and J drops 5 bases, leaving 23 bases in between. Via the germline V gene, CDR1 is ENHRY and CDR2 SYGVKD.